The present TCR beta chain was sequenced within a study of blood T cells in healthy people across ages. For the second PCR, which ran for about 7 to 11 cycles, a sample-barcoded 5' primer and a J-beta primer mix were used. MiXCR, applied by TCRdb to the 5' RACE reads, yields one record per CDR3 protein. The sample lists fewer than 2,000,000 distinct CDR3 sequences, 30% to 40% occurring once. The germline gives CDR1 LGHNA, CDR2 YNFKEQ. This CDR3 comprises 17 residues. Trimming removed 1 base from V and 1 base from J, with 16 bases in between. This TCR was recovered from a human donor in good health. The chain recombines TRBV4-2 with TRBJ1-1, with D unresolved. The sequenced sample consisted of blood. CDR3 sequence: CASSQVPVSTENTEAFF. CDR3 in DNA: TGTGCCAGCAGCCAAGTTCCTGTTAGCACAGAGAACACTGAAGCTTTCTTT.